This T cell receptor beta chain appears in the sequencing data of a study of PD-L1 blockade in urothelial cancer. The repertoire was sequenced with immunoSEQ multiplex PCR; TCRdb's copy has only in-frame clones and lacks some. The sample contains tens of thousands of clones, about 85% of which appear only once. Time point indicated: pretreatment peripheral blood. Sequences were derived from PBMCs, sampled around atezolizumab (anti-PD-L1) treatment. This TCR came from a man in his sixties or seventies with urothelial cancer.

The CDR3 here is CASRRQGLGEKLFF. The CDR3 DNA sequence: TGTGCCAGCCGCCGACAGGGGCTGGGTGAAAAACTGTTTTTT. V usage is TRBV6-1 and J usage is TRBJ1-4, with 8 bases aligning to TRBD1. Trimming removed 8 bases from V and 7 bases from J; junction bases left unmatched: 9. This CDR3 is built from 14 residues. The V gene's germline CDR1 is MNHNS and CDR2 SASEGT.